These T cell receptor beta chains were read from a single sample in a study of blood T cell repertoires in COVID-19. Profiled with immunoSEQ multiplex PCR; TCRdb holds only in-frame clones, not every one. In the table there are approximately 39,000 clones, 75% to 90% of which are singletons. Sequenced: peripheral blood. These receptors originate from a man aged 45-65 years with active or convalescent COVID-19. Each CDR3 is given with its conserved first and last residue. A D gene is named only where the DNA matches it firmly. Not all rows give a size; the values are once, few, many and, for expanded clones, a class.

v_gene	j_gene	abundance	d_gene	CDR3aa	CDR3nt
TRBV7-9	TRBJ1-2	.	TRBD1	CASSARDRVPEGYTF	TGTGCCAGCAGCGCACGGGACAGGGTGCCAGAGGGCTACACCTTC
TRBV7-9	TRBJ1-4	.	TRBD1	CASSLGQGIANEKLFF	TGTGCCAGCAGCTTAGGACAGGGGATAGCTAATGAAAAACTGTTTTTT
TRBV30	TRBJ2-5	.	TRBD2	CAWSWREYETQYF	TGTGCCTGGAGTTGGCGGGAGTACGAGACCCAGTACTTC
TRBV19	TRBJ1-1	.	TRBD1	CASLGAPGAEGQGASCTEAFF	TGTGCCAGCCTGGGAGCCCCCGGAGCCGAGGGACAGGGGGCGAGTTGTACTGAAGCTTTCTTT
TRBV6-5	TRBJ2-3	.	TRBD2	CASKAGGPSDTQYF	TGTGCCAGCAAGGCGGGAGGGCCTTCAGATACGCAGTATTTT
TRBV7-9	TRBJ2-1	.	.	CASSFNLNNEQFF	TGTGCCAGCAGCTTCAACTTGAACAATGAGCAGTTCTTC
TRBV9	TRBJ1-1	.	TRBD1	CASSVTGQDTEAFF	TGTGCCAGCAGCGTGACGGGACAGGACACTGAAGCTTTCTTT
TRBV3-1/TRBV3-2	TRBJ1-1	.	.	CASSYVSTEAFF	TGTGCCAGCAGCTACGTCAGTACTGAAGCTTTCTTT
TRBV11-2	TRBJ2-1	.	TRBD2	CASSLAERGGNEQFF	TGTGCCAGCAGCTTAGCAGAGCGGGGGGGCAATGAGCAGTTCTTC
TRBV27	TRBJ1-3	.	.	CASSLEPPSSSGNTIYF	TGTGCCAGCAGCCTGGAGCCGCCTTCTTCCTCTGGAAACACCATATATTTT
TRBV7-6	TRBJ2-1	few	.	CASSLAGSSYNEQFF	TGTGCCAGCAGCTTAGCAGGGAGCTCCTACAATGAGCAGTTCTTC